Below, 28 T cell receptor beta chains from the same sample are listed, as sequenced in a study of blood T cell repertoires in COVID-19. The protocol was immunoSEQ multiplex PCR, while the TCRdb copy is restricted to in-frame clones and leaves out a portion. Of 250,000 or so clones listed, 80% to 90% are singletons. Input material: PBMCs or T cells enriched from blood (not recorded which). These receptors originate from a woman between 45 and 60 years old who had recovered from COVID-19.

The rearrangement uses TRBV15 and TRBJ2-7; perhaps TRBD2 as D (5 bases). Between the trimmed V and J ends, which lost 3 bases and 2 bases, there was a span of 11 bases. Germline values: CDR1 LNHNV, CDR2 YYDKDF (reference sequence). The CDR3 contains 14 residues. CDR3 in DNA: TGTGCCACCAGCAGTAGCGAGATCACCTACGAGCAGTACTTC. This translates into CATSSSEITYEQYF.

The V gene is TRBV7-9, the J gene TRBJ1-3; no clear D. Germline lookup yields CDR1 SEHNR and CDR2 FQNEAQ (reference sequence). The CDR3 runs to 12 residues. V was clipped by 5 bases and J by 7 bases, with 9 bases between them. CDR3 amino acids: CASSVAGNTIYF. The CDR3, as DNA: TGTGCCAGCAGCGTCGCGGGGAACACCATATATTTT.

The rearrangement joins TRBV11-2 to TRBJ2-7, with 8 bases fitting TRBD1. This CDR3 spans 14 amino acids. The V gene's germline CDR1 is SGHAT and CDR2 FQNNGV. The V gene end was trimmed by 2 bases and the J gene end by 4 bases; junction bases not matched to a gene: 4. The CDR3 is CASSLKTGVYEQYF. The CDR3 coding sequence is TGTGCCAGCAGCTTAAAGACAGGGGTGTACGAGCAGTACTTC.

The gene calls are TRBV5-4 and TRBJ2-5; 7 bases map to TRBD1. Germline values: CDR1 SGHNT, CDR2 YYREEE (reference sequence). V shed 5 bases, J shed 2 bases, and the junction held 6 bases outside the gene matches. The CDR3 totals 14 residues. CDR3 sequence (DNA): TGTGCCAGCAGGACCGGGACAGAGCAAGAGACCCAGTACTTC. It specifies CASRTGTEQETQYF.

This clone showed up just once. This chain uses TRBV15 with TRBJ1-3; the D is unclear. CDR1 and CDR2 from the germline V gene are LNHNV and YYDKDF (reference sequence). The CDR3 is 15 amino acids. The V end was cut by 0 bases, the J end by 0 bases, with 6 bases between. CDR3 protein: CATSRDRNSGNTIYF. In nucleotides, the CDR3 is TGTGCCACCAGCAGAGACAGGAACTCTGGAAACACCATATATTTT.

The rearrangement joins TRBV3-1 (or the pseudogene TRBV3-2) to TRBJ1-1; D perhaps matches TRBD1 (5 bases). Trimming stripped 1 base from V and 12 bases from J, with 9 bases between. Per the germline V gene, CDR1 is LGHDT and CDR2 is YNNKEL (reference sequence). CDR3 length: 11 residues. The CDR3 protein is CASSQVGTTFF. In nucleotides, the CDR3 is TGTGCCAGCAGCCAAGTTGGGACTACTTTCTTT.

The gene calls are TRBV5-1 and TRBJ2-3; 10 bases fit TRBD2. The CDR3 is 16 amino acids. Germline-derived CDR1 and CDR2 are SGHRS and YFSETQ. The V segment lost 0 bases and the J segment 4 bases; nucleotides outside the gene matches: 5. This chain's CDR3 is CASSLELAGSADTQYF. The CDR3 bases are TGCGCCAGCAGCTTGGAACTAGCGGGATCTGCAGATACGCAGTATTTT. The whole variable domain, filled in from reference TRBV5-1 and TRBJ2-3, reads KAGVTQTPRYLIKTRGQQVTLSCSPISGHRSVSWYQQTPGQGLQFLFEYFSETQRNKGNFPGRFSGRQFSNSRSEMNVSTLELGDSALYLCASSLELAGSADTQYFGPGTRLTVL.

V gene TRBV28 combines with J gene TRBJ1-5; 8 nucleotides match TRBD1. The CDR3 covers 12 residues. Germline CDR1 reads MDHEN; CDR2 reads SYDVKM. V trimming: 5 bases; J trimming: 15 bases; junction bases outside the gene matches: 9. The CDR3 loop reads CASSRGQGSWHF. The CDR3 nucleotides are TGTGCCAGCAGTCGAGGACAGGGATCATGGCATTTT.

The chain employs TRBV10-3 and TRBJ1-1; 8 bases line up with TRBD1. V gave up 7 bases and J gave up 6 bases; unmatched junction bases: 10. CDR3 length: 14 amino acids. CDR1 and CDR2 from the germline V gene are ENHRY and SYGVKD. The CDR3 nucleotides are TGTGCCATCAACCACGGGACAGGTCGTTCTGAAGCTTTCTTT. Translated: CAINHGTGRSEAFF.

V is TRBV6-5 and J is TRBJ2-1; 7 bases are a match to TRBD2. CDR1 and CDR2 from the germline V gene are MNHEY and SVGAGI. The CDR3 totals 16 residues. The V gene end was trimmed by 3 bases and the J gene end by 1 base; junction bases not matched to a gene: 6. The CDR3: CASSYSGFHSYNEQFF. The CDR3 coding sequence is TGTGCCAGCAGTTATAGCGGGTTCCATTCCTACAATGAGCAGTTCTTC.

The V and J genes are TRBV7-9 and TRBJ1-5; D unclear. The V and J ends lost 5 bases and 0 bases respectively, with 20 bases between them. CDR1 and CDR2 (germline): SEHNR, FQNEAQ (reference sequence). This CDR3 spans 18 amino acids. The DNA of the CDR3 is TGTGCCAGCAGCCTAGGACTTACTTATGCCGATAGCAATCAGCCCCAGCATTTT. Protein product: CASSLGLTYADSNQPQHF.

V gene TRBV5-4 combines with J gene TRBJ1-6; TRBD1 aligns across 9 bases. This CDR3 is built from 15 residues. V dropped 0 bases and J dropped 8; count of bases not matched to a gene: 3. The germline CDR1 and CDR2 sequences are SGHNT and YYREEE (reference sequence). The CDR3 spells CASSLAGQGHSPLHF. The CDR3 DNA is TGTGCCAGCAGCTTGGCGGGACAGGGTCATTCACCCCTCCACTTT. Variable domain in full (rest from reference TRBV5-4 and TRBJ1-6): ETGVTQSPTHLIKTRGQQVTLRCSSQSGHNTVSWYQQALGQGPQFIFQYYREEENGRGNFPPRFSGLQFPNYSSELNVNALELDDSALYLCASSLAGQGHSPLHFGNGTRLTVT.

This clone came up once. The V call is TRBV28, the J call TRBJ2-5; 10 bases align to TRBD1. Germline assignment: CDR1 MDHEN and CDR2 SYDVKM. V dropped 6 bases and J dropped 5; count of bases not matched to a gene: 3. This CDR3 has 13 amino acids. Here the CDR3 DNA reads TGTGCCAGCAGAGGGACAGGGGTCGAGACCCAGTACTTC. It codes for CASRGTGVETQYF.

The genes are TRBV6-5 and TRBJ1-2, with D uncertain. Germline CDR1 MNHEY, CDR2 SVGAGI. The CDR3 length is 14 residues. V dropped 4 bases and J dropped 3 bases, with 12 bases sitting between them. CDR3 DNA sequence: TGTGCCAGCAGTTCCCGACTCGGCGACTATGGCTACACCTTC. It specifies CASSSRLGDYGYTF.

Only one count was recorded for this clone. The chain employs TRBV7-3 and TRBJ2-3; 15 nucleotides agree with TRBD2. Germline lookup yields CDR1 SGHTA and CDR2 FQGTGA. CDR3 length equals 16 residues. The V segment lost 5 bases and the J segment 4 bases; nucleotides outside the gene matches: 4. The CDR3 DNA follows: TGTGCCAGCAGCCCGGGACTAGCGGGAGGCCCAGATACGCAGTATTTT. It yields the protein CASSPGLAGGPDTQYF.

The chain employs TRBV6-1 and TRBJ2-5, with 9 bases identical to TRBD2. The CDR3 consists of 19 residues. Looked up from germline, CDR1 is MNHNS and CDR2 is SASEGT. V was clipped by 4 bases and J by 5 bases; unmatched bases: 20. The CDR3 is CASSGGQRASGEKWETQYF. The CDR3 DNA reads TGTGCCAGCAGTGGGGGCCAGAGGGCTAGCGGGGAGAAGTGGGAGACCCAGTACTTC.

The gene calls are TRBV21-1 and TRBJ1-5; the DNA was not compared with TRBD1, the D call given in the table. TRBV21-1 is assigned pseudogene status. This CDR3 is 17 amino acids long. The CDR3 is CASRYSWGPFSNQPQHF. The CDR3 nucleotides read TGTGCCAGCAGATACTCATGGGGCCCCTTTAGCAATCAGCCCCAGCATTTT.

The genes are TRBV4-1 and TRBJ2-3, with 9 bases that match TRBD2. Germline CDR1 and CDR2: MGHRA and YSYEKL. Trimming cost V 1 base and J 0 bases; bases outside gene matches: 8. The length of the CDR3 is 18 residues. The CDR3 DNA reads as TGCGCCAGCAGCCAAGGAATCTCTAGCGGGACTAGCACAGATACGCAGTATTTT. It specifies CASSQGISSGTSTDTQYF.

The CDR3 region is CASRNSGSSAKNIQYF. The CDR3, as DNA: TGTGCCAGCAGAAATAGCGGGAGCTCAGCCAAAAACATTCAGTACTTC. The chain links TRBV28 to TRBJ2-4; 9 bases are a match to TRBD2. CDR3 size: 16 residues. Germline V gene sequence: CDR1 MDHEN, CDR2 SYDVKM. V trimming: 6 bases; J trimming: 0 bases; junction bases outside the gene matches: 6.

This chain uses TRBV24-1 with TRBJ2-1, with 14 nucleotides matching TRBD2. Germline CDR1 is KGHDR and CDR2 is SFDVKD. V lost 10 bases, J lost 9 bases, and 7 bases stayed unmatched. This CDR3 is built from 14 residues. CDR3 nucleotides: TGTGCCACATCCGGGACTAGCGGGAGATCTGAGCAGTTCTTC. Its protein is CATSGTSGRSEQFF.

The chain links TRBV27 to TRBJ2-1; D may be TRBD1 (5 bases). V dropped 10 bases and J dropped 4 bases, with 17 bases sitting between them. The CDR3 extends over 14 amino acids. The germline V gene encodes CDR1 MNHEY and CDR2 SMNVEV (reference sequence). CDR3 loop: CATRQRLEYNEQFF. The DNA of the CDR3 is TGTGCCACCCGACAGAGGCTCGAATACAATGAGCAGTTCTTC.

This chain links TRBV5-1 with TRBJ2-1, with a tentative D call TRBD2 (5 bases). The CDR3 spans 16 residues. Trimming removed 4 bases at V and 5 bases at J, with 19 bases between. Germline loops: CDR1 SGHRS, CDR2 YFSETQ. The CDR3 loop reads CASSPNPLLGNNEQFF. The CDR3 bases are TGCGCCAGCAGCCCGAACCCCCTACTAGGAAACAATGAGCAGTTCTTC.

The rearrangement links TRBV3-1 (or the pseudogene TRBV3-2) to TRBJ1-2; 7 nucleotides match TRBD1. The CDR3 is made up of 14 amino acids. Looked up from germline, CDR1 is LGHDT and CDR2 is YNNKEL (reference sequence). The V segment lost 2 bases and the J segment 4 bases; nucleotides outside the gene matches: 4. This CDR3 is CASSQSGTAYGYTF. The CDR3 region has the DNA TGTGCCAGCAGCCAATCCGGGACAGCCTATGGCTACACCTTC.

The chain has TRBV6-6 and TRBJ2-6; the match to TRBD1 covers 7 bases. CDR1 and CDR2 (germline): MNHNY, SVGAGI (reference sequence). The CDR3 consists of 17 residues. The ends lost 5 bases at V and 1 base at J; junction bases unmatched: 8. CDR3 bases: TGTGCCAGCAGTCCCCGGGACAGCGGTTCTGGGGCCAACGTCCTGACTTTC. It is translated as CASSPRDSGSGANVLTF.

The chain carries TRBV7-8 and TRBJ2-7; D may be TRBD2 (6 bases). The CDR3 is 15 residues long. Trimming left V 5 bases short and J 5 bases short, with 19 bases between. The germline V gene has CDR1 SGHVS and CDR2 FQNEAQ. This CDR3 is CASSPRTGVGDEQYF. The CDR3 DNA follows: TGTGCCAGCAGCCCGAGGACGGGGGTCGGGGACGAGCAGTACTTC.

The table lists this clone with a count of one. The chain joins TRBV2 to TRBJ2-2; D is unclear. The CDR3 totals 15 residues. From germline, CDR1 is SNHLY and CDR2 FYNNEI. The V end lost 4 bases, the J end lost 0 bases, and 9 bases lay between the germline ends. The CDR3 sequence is CASSVASSNTGELFF. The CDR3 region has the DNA TGTGCCAGCAGTGTGGCCTCCTCGAACACCGGGGAGCTGTTTTTT.

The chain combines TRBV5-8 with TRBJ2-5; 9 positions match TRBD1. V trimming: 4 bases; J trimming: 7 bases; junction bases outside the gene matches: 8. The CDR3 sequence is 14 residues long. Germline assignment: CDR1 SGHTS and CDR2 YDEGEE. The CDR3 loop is CASSPGQGSGTQYF. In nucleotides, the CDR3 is TGTGCCAGCAGCCCGGGACAGGGTTCGGGGACCCAGTACTTC.

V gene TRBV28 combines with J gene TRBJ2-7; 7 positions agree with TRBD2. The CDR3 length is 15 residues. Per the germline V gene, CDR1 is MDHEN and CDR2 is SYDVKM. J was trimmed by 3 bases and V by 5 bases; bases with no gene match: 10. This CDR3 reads CASSLPGGLGYEQYF. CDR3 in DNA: TGTGCCAGCAGTCTCCCGGGGGGTTTAGGCTACGAGCAGTACTTC.